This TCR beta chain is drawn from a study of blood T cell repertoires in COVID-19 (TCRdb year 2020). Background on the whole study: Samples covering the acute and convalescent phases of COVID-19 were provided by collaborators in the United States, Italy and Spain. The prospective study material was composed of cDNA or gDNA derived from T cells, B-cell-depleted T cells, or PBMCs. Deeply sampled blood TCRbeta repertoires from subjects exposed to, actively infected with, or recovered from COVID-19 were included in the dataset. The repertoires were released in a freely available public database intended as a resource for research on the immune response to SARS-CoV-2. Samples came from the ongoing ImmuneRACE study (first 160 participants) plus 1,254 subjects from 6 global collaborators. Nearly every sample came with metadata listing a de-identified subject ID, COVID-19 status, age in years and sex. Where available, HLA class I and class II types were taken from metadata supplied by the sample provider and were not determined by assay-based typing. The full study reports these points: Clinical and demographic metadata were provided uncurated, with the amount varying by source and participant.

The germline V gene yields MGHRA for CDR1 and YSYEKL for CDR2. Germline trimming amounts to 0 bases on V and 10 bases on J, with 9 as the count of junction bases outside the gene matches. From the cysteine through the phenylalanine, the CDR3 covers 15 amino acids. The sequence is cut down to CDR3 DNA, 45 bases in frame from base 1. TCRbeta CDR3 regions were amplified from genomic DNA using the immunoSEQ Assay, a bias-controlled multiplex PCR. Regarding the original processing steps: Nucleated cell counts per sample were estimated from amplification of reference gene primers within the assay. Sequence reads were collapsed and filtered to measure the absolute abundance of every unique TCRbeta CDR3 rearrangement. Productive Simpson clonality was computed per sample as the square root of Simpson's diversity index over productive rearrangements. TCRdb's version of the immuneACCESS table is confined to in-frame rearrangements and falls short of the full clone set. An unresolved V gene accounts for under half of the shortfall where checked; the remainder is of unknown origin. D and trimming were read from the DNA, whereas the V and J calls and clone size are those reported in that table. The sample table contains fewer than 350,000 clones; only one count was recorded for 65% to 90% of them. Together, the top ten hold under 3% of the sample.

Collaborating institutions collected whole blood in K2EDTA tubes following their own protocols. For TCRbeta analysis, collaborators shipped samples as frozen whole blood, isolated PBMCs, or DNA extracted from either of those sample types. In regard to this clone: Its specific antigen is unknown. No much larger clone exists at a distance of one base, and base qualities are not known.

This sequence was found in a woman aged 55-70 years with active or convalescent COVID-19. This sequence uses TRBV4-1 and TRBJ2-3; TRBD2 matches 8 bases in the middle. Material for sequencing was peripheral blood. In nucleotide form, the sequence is TGCGCCAGCAGCCAAGATTTCGGGGGGGCATCAGCGCAGTATTTT. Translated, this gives CASSQDFGGASAQYF.